This TCR beta chain derives from a study of control samples from healthy donors and cancer patients. The protocol was immunoSEQ multiplex PCR, while the TCRdb copy is restricted to in-frame clones and leaves out a portion. This table holds over 100,000 clones, just over 90% found once. Material: blood. The sequence derives from a woman aged 18-29 years in good health.

This CDR3 reads CASSLVADSSTDTQYF. CDR3 bases: TGTGCCAGCAGCTTAGTAGCGGATTCTAGCACAGATACGCAGTATTTT. The chain joins TRBV7-2 to TRBJ2-3; D may be TRBD2 (6 bases). Looked up from germline, CDR1 is SGHTA and CDR2 is FQGNSA. V was clipped by 1 base and J by 0 bases, with 11 bases between them. This CDR3 has 16 residues.